The 20 T cell receptor beta chains given below trace back to one sample, sequenced in a study of OX40 agonist ivuxolimab in advanced cancers. Sequencing used immunoSEQ multiplex PCR; TCRdb keeps in-frame clones, though not all of them. This table holds around 66,000 clones, roughly nine tenths found once. Sequencing was performed on CD4+ or CD8+ T cells sorted from blood, taken in a trial of the OX40 agonist ivuxolimab. Receptors originate from an adult with an advanced solid tumor such as melanoma, head and neck, liver or kidney cancer.

This clone was observed a single time. CDR3 DNA sequence: TGCGCCAGCAGCTTGGGCCAGGGAGTAGTGGAGACCCAGTACTTC. Its translation is CASSLGQGVVETQYF. This chain connects TRBV5-1 to TRBJ2-5, with D perhaps matching TRBD1 or TRBD2 (5 bases each). The CDR3 length is 15 residues. Germline V gene sequence: CDR1 SGHRS, CDR2 YFSETQ. V lost 0 bases and J 5 bases, leaving 14 bases between the germline ends.

This chain links TRBV7-2 with TRBJ2-3; D possibly corresponds to TRBD2 (6 bases). V was cut by 0 bases and J by 4 bases, with 11 bases left in between. The CDR3 is 15 residues long. Germline V lookup: CDR1 SGHTA, CDR2 FQGNSA. In nucleotides, the CDR3 is TGTGCCAGCAGCTTAGCGGGGGGTCTTTCAGATACGCAGTATTTT. Its translation: CASSLAGGLSDTQYF. The entire variable domain, with the rest obtained from reference TRBV7-2 and TRBJ2-3, is as follows: GAGVSQSPSNKVTEKGKDVELRCDPISGHTALYWYRQSLGQGLEFLIYFQGNSAPDKSGLPSDRFSAERTGGSVSTLTIQRTQQEDSAVYLCASSLAGGLSDTQYFGPGTRLTVL.

The rearrangement joins TRBV9 to TRBJ1-2; TRBD1 aligns across 7 bases. The CDR3 contains 12 residues. Germline trimming cut 0 bases from V and 8 bases from J; bases unmatched to any gene: 1. The germline V gene has CDR1 SGDLS and CDR2 YYNGEE. The CDR3 coding sequence is TGTGCCAGCAGCGTAGAGGACAGGGGCTACACCTTC. Translation: CASSVEDRGYTF.

V and J are TRBV9 and TRBJ1-3; no definite D call. The germline V gene encodes CDR1 SGDLS and CDR2 YYNGEE. The CDR3 runs 13 residues. The germline V and J ends were trimmed by 0 bases and 3 bases, with 4 bases remaining between them. The CDR3: CASSVEGGNTIYF. The CDR3 region has the DNA TGTGCCAGCAGCGTAGAAGGTGGAAACACCATATATTTT.

CDR3 region: CASSSLRYGAYEQYF. The CDR3 bases are TGTGCCAGCAGTAGCTTGAGGTATGGCGCCTACGAGCAGTACTTC. The rearrangement uses TRBV5-5 and TRBJ2-7; unclear D gene. The V end was cut by 5 bases, the J end by 2 bases, with 17 bases between. CDR1 SGHKS and CDR2 YYEKEE come from the germline V gene (reference sequence). The CDR3 contains 15 residues.

V and J are TRBV2 and TRBJ2-1; 15 bases are a match to TRBD2. The CDR3 has 18 residues. J was trimmed by 0 bases and V by 6 bases; bases with no gene match: 6. The germline gives CDR1 SNHLY, CDR2 FYNNEI. The DNA for the CDR3 is TGTGCCAGCAGGCGGACTAGCGGGGGGGTAAGCTCCTACAATGAGCAGTTCTTC. Translation gives CASRRTSGGVSSYNEQFF.

Here the CDR3 reads CASTHGRGSPSPLHF. DNA for the CDR3: TGTGCCAGTACCCACGGGAGGGGGTCTCCTTCACCCCTCCACTTT. The chain links TRBV19 to TRBJ1-6, with D tentatively TRBD1 (6 bases). The CDR3 is 15 residues long. V was cut by 7 bases and J by 9 bases, with 19 bases left in between. CDR1 LNHDA and CDR2 SQIVND come from the germline V gene (reference sequence). The whole variable domain, filled in from reference TRBV19 and TRBJ1-6, reads DGGITQSPKYLFRKEGQNVTLSCEQNLNHDAMYWYRQDPGQGLRLIYYSQIVNDFQKGDIAEGYSVSREKKESFPLTVTSAQKNPTAFYLCASTHGRGSPSPLHFGNGTRLTVT.

J is TRBJ2-1 and V is TRBV10-2, with 9 bases identical to TRBD2. CDR1 and CDR2 (germline): WSHSY, SAAADI. The CDR3 has 15 amino acids. Trimming took 8 bases from V and 0 from J; bases not matched to a gene: 5. CDR3 sequence: CASPAGGRSYNEQFF. Written as DNA, the CDR3 is TGCGCCAGCCCAGCGGGGGGTCGCTCCTACAATGAGCAGTTCTTC.

The CDR3 is CASSQGQLYGYTF. CDR3 nucleotide sequence: TGTGCCAGCAGCCAGGGACAGTTATATGGCTACACCTTC. The rearrangement uses TRBV7-9 and TRBJ1-2, with 7 bases identical to TRBD1. The CDR3 length is 13 residues. Germline V CDR1 and CDR2: SEHNR, FQNEAQ (reference sequence). The V segment lost 5 bases and the J segment 5 bases; nucleotides outside the gene matches: 5.

In this sample, this clone turned up once. The chain combines TRBV6-1 with TRBJ2-7; a possible D gene is TRBD2 (6 bases). Germline CDR1 reads MNHNS; CDR2 reads SASEGT. CDR3 length: 14 residues. V was pared by 7 bases and J by 0 bases, with 13 bases between. CDR3 in amino acids: CASKDGGSSYEQYF. The CDR3 nucleotides read TGTGCCAGCAAAGACGGGGGTAGCTCCTACGAGCAGTACTTC.

The J gene is TRBJ1-1, the V gene TRBV19; D not resolved. In germline, CDR1 is LNHDA, CDR2 SQIVND (reference sequence). Trimming took off 1 base at V and 6 bases at J, with 6 bases between the two ends. The CDR3 is made up of 12 amino acids. Here the CDR3 reads CASSIGVSEAFF. The DNA of the CDR3 is TGTGCCAGTAGTATAGGAGTCTCTGAAGCTTTCTTT.

This clone was observed a few times. The chain links TRBV27 to TRBJ2-7, with D maybe TRBD1 (6 bases). CDR1 is MNHEY and CDR2 is SMNVEV in the germline V gene (reference sequence). Trimming removed 6 bases at V and 6 bases at J, with 12 bases between. The CDR3 totals 12 residues. The CDR3 region has the DNA TGTGCCAGCAGCGGGAACAGGGCCGAGCAGTACTTC. This codes for CASSGNRAEQYF.

This rearrangement joins TRBV15 to TRBJ1-5; 9 positions agree with TRBD1. J was trimmed by 4 bases and V by 2 bases; bases with no gene match: 6. Germline assignment: CDR1 LNHNV and CDR2 YYDKDF (reference sequence). The CDR3 runs 16 residues. Written as DNA, the CDR3 is TGTGCCACCAGCAGACTTTCAGGGACAGGGAATCAGCCCCAGCATTTT. It encodes CATSRLSGTGNQPQHF.

The rearrangement joins TRBV7-9 to TRBJ2-1; weak D call: TRBD1 (6 bases). The germline CDR1 and CDR2 sequences are SEHNR and FQNEAQ (reference sequence). V was pared by 5 bases and J by 6 bases, with 17 bases between. CDR3 size: 15 residues. CDR3: CASSIPQGSSNEQFF. Written as DNA, the CDR3 is TGTGCCAGCAGCATACCACAGGGCTCTTCCAATGAGCAGTTCTTC.

The V and J genes are TRBV30 and TRBJ2-2; weak D call: TRBD1 (8 bases). The CDR3 totals 16 residues. The V end lost 3 bases, the J end lost 1 base, and 15 bases lay between the germline ends. Germline-derived CDR1 and CDR2 are GTSNPN and SVGIG (reference sequence). The CDR3 reads CAWSYGGTGNTGELFF. Written as DNA, the CDR3 is TGTGCCTGGAGCTACGGGGGGACAGGGAACACCGGGGAGCTGTTTTTT. Filled out from reference TRBV30 and TRBJ2-2, the complete variable domain reads SQTIHQWPATLVQPVGSPLSLECTVEGTSNPNLYWYRQAAGRGLQLLFYSVGIGQISSEVPQNLSASRPQDRQFILSSKKLLLSDSGFYLCAWSYGGTGNTGELFFGEGSRLTVL.

CDR3 in amino acids: CASSWSGTDPYEQYF. The CDR3 DNA reads as TGTGCCAGCAGTTGGTCCGGGACCGACCCTTACGAGCAGTACTTC. The chain combines TRBV6-5 with TRBJ2-7; D could derive from TRBD1 or TRBD2 (5 bases each). CDR1 and CDR2 (germline): MNHEY, SVGAGI. Trimming removed 4 bases from V and 4 bases from J, with 17 bases in between. The CDR3 sequence is 15 residues long.

The genes are TRBV5-6 and TRBJ2-5; 7 bases map to TRBD2. This CDR3 contains 14 residues. Germline CDR1 and CDR2: SGHDT and YYEEEE. Germline trimming cut 2 bases from V and 2 bases from J; bases unmatched to any gene: 3. The CDR3 here is CASSLTGGQETQYF. As DNA, the CDR3 is TGTGCCAGCAGCTTAACGGGGGGACAAGAGACCCAGTACTTC.

The CDR3: CASSSARYEQYF. The CDR3 bases are TGTGCCAGCAGCTCTGCCCGCTACGAGCAGTACTTC. The gene calls are TRBV7-2 and TRBJ2-7; D is uncertain. Trimming removed 4 bases from V and 3 bases from J, with 7 bases in between. Germline CDR1 SGHTA, CDR2 FQGNSA. This CDR3 has 12 residues. Filled out from reference TRBV7-2 and TRBJ2-7, the complete variable domain reads GAGVSQSPSNKVTEKGKDVELRCDPISGHTALYWYRQSLGQGLEFLIYFQGNSAPDKSGLPSDRFSAERTGGSVSTLTIQRTQQEDSAVYLCASSSARYEQYFGPGTRLTVT.

The chain joins TRBV28 to TRBJ2-2, with TRBD2 as a possible D gene (5 bases). CDR1 and CDR2 from the germline V gene are MDHEN and SYDVKM. CDR3 length: 16 amino acids. Trimming cost V 8 bases and J 4 bases, with 20 bases left between them. This CDR3 reads CASGEWKVAGTGELFF. The CDR3 nucleotides read TGTGCCAGCGGGGAGTGGAAGGTGGCCGGCACCGGGGAGCTGTTTTTT. Drawing the rest from reference TRBV28 and TRBJ2-2, the complete variable domain is DVKVTQSSRYLVKRTGEKVFLECVQDMDHENMFWYRQDPGLGLRLIYFSYDVKMKEKGDIPEGYSVSREKKERFSLILESASTNQTSMYLCASGEWKVAGTGELFFGEGSRLTVL.

The chain has TRBV2 and TRBJ2-5; 7 bases fit TRBD2. V lost 7 bases and J lost 5; bases outside the gene matches: 7. The CDR3 covers 13 residues. From germline, CDR1 is SNHLY and CDR2 FYNNEI. CDR3 bases: TGTGCCAGCAATCGGGTGCGGGGGGAGACCCAGTACTTC. It encodes CASNRVRGETQYF. The variable domain in full, completed from reference TRBV2 and TRBJ2-5, reads EPEVTQTPSHQVTQMGQEVILRCVPISNHLYFYWYRQILGQKVEFLVSFYNNEISEKSEIFDDQFSVERPDGSNFTLKIRSTKLEDSAMYFCASNRVRGETQYFGPGTRLLVL.